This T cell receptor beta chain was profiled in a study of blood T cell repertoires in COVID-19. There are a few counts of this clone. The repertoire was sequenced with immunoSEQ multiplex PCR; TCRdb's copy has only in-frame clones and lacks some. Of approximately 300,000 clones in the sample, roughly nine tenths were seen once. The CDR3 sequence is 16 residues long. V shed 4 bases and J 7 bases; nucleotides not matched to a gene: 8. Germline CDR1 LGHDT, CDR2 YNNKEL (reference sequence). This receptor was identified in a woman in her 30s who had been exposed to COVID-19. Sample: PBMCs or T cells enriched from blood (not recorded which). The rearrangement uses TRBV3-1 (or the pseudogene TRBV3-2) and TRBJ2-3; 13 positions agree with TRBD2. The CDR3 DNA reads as TGTGCCAGCAGCCCCCATTCGACTAGCGGGGGGTATACGCAGTATTTT. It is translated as CASSPHSTSGGYTQYF.